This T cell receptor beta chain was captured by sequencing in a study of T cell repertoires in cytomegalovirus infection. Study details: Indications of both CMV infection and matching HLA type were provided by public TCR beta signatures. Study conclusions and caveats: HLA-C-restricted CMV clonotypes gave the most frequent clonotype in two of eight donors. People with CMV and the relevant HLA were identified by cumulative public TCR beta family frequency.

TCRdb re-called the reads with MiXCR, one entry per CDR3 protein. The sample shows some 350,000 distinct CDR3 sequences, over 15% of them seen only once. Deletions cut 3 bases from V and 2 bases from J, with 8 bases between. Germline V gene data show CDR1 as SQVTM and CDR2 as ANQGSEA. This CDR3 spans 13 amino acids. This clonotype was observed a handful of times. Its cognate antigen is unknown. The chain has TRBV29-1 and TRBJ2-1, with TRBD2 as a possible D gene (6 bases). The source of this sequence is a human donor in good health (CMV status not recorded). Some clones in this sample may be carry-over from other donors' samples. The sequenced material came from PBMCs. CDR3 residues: CSVEWGAYNEQFF. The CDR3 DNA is TGCAGCGTTGAGTGGGGGGCCTACAATGAGCAGTTCTTC.